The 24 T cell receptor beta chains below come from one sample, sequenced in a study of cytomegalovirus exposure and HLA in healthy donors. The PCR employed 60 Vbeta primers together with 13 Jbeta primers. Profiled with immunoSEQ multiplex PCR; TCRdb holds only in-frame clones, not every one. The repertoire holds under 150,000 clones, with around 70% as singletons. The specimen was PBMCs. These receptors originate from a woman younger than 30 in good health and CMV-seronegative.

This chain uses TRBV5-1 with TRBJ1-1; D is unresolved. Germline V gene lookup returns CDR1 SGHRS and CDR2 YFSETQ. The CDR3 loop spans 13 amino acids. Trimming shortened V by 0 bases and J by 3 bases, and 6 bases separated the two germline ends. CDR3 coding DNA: TGCGCCAGCAGCTTGGGACACTACACTGAAGCTTTCTTT. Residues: CASSLGHYTEAFF.

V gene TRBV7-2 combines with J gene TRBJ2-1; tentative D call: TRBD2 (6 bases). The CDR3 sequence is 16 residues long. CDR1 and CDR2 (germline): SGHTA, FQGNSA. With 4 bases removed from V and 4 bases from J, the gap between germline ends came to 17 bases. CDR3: CASSSSRDSWYNEQFF. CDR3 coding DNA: TGTGCCAGCAGCTCTAGTAGGGACTCTTGGTACAATGAGCAGTTCTTC. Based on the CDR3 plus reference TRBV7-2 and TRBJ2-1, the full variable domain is GAGVSQSPSNKVTEKGKDVELRCDPISGHTALYWYRQSLGQGLEFLIYFQGNSAPDKSGLPSDRFSAERTGGSVSTLTIQRTQQEDSAVYLCASSSSRDSWYNEQFFGPGTRLTVL.

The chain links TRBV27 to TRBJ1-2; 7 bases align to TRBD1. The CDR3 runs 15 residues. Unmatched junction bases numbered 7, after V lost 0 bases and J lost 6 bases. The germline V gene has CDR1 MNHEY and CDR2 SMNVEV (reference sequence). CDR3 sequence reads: CASSLSSRGVDGYTF. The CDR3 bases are TGTGCCAGCAGTTTATCGAGCAGGGGGGTAGATGGCTACACCTTC.

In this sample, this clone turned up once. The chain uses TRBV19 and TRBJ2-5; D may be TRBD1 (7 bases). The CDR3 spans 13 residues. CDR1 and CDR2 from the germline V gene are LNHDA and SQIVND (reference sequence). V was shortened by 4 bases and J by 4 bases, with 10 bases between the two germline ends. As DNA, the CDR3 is TGTGCCAGTAGTACAGGGGGGATAGAGACCCAGTACTTC. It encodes CASSTGGIETQYF.

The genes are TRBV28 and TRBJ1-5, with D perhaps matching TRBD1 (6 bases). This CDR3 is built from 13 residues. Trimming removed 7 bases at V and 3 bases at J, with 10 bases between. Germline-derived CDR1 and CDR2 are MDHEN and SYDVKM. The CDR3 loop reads CASITGFNQPQHF. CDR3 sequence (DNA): TGTGCCAGCATAACAGGGTTCAATCAGCCCCAGCATTTT.

The CDR3 region has the DNA TGTGCCAGCATCGGTCGGGGCAGGGGGCGTTCTGAAGCTTTCTTT. This translates into CASIGRGRGRSEAFF. The chain recombines TRBV28 with TRBJ1-1; 8 nucleotides align to TRBD1. Unmatched junction bases numbered 13, after V lost 7 bases and J lost 6 bases. CDR1 and CDR2 from the germline V gene are MDHEN and SYDVKM. The CDR3 contains 15 residues. The full variable domain, with the rest looked up from reference TRBV28 and TRBJ1-1, is DVKVTQSSRYLVKRTGEKVFLECVQDMDHENMFWYRQDPGLGLRLIYFSYDVKMKEKGDIPEGYSVSREKKERFSLILESASTNQTSMYLCASIGRGRGRSEAFFGQGTRLTVV.

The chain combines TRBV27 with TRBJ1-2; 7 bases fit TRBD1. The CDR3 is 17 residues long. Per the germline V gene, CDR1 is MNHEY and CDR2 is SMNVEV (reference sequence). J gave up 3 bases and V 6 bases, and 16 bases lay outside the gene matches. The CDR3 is CASRLTGTEGAYYGYTF. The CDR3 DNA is TGTGCCAGCAGGCTAACCGGGACAGAGGGCGCTTACTATGGCTACACCTTC.

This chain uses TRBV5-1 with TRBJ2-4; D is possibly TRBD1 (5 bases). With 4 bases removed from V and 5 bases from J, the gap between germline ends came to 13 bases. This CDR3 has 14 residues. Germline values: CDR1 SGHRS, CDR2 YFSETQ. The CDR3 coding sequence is TGCGCCAGCAGCCTCGACAGTTTCGAAAACATTCAGTACTTC. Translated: CASSLDSFENIQYF.

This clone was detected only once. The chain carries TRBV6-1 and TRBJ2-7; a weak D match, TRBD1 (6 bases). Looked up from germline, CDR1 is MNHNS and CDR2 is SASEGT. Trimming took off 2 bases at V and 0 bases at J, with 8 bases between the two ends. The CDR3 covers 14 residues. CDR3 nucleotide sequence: TGTGCCAGCAGTGAAATAGGGGGCTCCTACGAGCAGTACTTC. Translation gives CASSEIGGSYEQYF.

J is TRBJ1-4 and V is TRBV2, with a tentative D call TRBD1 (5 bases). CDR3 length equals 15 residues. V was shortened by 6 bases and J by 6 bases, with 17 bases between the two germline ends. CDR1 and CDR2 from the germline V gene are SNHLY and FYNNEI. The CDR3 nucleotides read TGTGCCAGCAGGGACATTGGGGCCGGGTATGAAAAACTGTTTTTT. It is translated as CASRDIGAGYEKLFF.

CDR3 coding DNA: TGTGCCAGCAGCGGACAGGGTCCGTCCTACGAGCAGTACTTC. It codes for CASSGQGPSYEQYF. The rearrangement joins TRBV2 to TRBJ2-7, with TRBD1 identical over 8 bases. J gave up 1 base and V 6 bases, and 5 bases lay outside the gene matches. The germline V gene has CDR1 SNHLY and CDR2 FYNNEI. The CDR3 totals 14 residues.

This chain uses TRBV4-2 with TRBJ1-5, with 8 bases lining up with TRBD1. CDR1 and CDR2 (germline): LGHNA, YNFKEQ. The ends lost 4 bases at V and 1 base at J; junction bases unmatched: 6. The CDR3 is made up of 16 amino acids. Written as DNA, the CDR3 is TGTGCCAGCAGCCCTGGCGGGACAGGAAGCAATCAGCCCCAGCATTTT. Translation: CASSPGGTGSNQPQHF.

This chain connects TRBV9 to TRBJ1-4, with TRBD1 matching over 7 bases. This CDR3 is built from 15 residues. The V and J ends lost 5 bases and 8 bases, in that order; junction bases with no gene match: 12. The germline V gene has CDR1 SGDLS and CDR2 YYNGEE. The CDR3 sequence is CASRTGLVESEKLFF. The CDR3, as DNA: TGTGCCAGCAGGACAGGGTTGGTGGAAAGCGAAAAACTGTTTTTT.

The CDR3 region is CSVRYFNEQFF. The CDR3 DNA reads TGCAGCGTCCGCTATTTCAATGAGCAGTTCTTC. The chain combines TRBV29-1 with TRBJ2-1, with no clear D. V lost 6 bases to trimming and J lost 6 bases, with 9 bases between them. Germline V gene data show CDR1 as SQVTM and CDR2 as ANQGSEA. The CDR3 covers 11 residues.

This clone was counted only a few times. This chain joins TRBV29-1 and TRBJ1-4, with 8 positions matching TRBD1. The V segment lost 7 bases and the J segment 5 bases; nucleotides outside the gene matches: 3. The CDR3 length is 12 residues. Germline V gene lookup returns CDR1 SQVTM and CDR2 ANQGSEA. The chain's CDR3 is CSARTGNEKLFF. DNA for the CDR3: TGCAGCGCCCGGACAGGGAATGAAAAACTGTTTTTT.

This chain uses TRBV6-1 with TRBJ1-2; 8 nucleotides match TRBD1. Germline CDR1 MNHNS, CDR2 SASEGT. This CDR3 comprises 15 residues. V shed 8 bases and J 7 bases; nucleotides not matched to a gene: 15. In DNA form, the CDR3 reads TGTGCCAGCCGACGGCAGGGGGCGCGAGGTCTTGGCTACACCTTC. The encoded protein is CASRRQGARGLGYTF.

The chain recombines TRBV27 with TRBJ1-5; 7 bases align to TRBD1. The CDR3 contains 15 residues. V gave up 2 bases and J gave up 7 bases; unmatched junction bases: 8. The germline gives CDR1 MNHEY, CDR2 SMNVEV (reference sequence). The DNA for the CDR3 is TGTGCCAGCAGTTTAGACAGGGTAGTCGGGCAGCCCCAGCATTTT. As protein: CASSLDRVVGQPQHF.

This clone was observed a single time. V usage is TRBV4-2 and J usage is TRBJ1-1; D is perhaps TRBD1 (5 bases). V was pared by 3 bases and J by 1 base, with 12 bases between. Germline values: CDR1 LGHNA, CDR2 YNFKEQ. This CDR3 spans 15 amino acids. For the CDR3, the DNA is TGTGCCAGCAGCCAGGGCGGGGCAGAGAACACTGAAGCTTTCTTT. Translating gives CASSQGGAENTEAFF.

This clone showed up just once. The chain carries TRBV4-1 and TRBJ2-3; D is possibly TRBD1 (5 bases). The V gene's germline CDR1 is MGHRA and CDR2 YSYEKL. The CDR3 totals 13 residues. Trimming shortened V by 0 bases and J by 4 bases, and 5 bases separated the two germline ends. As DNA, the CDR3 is TGCGCCAGCAGCCAAGAGGGGCCAGATACGCAGTATTTT. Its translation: CASSQEGPDTQYF.

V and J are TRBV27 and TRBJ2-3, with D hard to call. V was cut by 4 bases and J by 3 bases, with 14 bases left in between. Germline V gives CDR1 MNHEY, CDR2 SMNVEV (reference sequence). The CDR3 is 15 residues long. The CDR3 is CASSSAAFRTDTQYF. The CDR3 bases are TGTGCCAGCAGTTCGGCGGCGTTTCGGACAGATACGCAGTATTTT.

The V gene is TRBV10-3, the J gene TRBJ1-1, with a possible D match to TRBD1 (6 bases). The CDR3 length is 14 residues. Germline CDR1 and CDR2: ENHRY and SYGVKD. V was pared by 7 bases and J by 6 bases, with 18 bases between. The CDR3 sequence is CAIKTTGISAEAFF. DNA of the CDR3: TGTGCCATCAAGACTACAGGGATATCTGCTGAAGCTTTCTTT.

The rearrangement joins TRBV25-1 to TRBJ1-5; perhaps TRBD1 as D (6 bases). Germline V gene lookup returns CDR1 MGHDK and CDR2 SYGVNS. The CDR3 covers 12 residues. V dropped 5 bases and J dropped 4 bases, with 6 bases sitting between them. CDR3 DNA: TGTGCCAGCAGTAGGGGGAATCAGCCCCAGCATTTT. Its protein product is CASSRGNQPQHF.

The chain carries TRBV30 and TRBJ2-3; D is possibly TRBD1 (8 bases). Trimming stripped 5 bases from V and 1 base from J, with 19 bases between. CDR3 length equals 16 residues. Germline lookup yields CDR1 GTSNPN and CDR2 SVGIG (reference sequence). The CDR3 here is CAWWGGQVLGTDTQYF. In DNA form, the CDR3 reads TGTGCCTGGTGGGGGGGACAGGTATTAGGCACAGATACGCAGTATTTT.

This chain's CDR3 is CASRGATVMNTEAFF. The CDR3 DNA sequence: TGTGCCAGCAGGGGGGCGACGGTCATGAACACTGAAGCTTTCTTT. V gene TRBV28 combines with J gene TRBJ1-1, with TRBD1 as a possible D gene (6 bases). V lost 6 bases and J lost 0, with 14 bases in between. The CDR3 contains 15 residues. Per germline, CDR1 MDHEN and CDR2 SYDVKM. The full variable domain, in which reference TRBV28 and TRBJ1-1 provide the parts outside the CDR3, is DVKVTQSSRYLVKRTGEKVFLECVQDMDHENMFWYRQDPGLGLRLIYFSYDVKMKEKGDIPEGYSVSREKKERFSLILESASTNQTSMYLCASRGATVMNTEAFFGQGTRLTVV.